A selection of T cell receptor beta chains follows, all from one sample in a study of shared clonotypes between healthy human individuals. The repertoire was sequenced with immunoSEQ multiplex PCR; TCRdb's copy has only in-frame clones and lacks some. The table includes around 530,000 clones, around 76% detected once. The sample was PBMCs. The receptors were gathered from a woman between 35 and 50 years old in good health. Some clones in this sample may be carry-over from other donors' samples. Both conserved end residues are part of each CDR3. The D gene is left open where the match is weak. For some rows the clone size is stated as once, few or many, or as a class when expanded; others skip it.

TRBV5-8	few	TRBJ2-7	.	TGTGCCAGCAGCTTGTCGAGATACGAGCAGTACTTC	CASSLSRYEQYF
TRBV4-1	.	TRBJ2-1	.	TGCGCCAGCAGCCAAGCCCAGTTGAATGAGCAGTTCTTC	CASSQAQLNEQFF
TRBV19	.	TRBJ1-4	.	TGTGCCAGTAGACGGATGGCCGGCGGTAATGAAAAACTGTTTTTT	CASRRMAGGNEKLFF
TRBV6-5	.	TRBJ1-5	TRBD1	TGTGCCAGCAGTTCCCGACAGGGGGCGAATCAGCCCCAGCATTTT	CASSSRQGANQPQHF
TRBV11-3	.	TRBJ2-2	TRBD2	TGTGCCAGCAGCTTAGGGACTAGCTCGGGCGGGGAGCTGTTTTTT	CASSLGTSSGGELFF
TRBV30	few	TRBJ1-1	.	TGTGCCTGCAGGTCGGGCCAGAGGAACACTGAAGCTTTCTTT	CACRSGQRNTEAFF
TRBV6-1	once	TRBJ1-1	.	TGTGCCAGCAGACCCAGCTTGGGAGCGAGCACTGAAGCTTTCTTT	CASRPSLGASTEAFF
TRBV7-8	.	TRBJ2-5	TRBD1	TGTGCCAGCAGCTTAAACAGGGGTGGGGGAGAGACCCAGTACTTC	CASSLNRGGGETQYF
TRBV6-6	.	TRBJ2-5	TRBD1	TGTGCCAGCAGTCCCGGGACAGGGGTCGAGACCCAGTACTTC	CASSPGTGVETQYF
TRBV20-1	once	TRBJ2-7	.	TGCAGTGCTAGAGACGGCGGGCAGTACTTC	CSARDGGQYF
TRBV29-1	.	TRBJ2-4	.	TGCAGCGTTGTCGACGGCGCCAAAAACATTCAGTACTTC	CSVVDGAKNIQYF
TRBV10-3	.	TRBJ2-7	TRBD2	TGTGCCATCGGGACTAGCGGGTACGAGCAGTACTTC	CAIGTSGYEQYF
TRBV12-1	.	TRBJ2-7	.	TGTGCCAGCAGCTCGTTGAATCTAGAGGGGGGGAGGCACGCGAAATTCTACGAGCAGTACTTC	CASSSLNLEGGRHAKFYEQYF
TRBV7-2	.	TRBJ2-1	.	TGTGCCAGCAGCTTAGCGGCGGCCTTCTACAATGAGCAGTTCTTC	CASSLAAAFYNEQFF
TRBV11-2	.	TRBJ2-1	TRBD2	TGTGCCAGCAGCCCCCGGACTAGCGGGAGTTCCTACAATGAGCAGTTCTTC	CASSPRTSGSSYNEQFF
TRBV30	.	TRBJ2-7	.	TGTGCCTGGAGTGCCCGAGGGGGGTCCTACGAGCAGTACTTC	CAWSARGGSYEQYF
TRBV19	.	TRBJ2-7	TRBD2	TGTGCCAGTAGTACGGGACTAGATTCCTCCTACGAGCAGTACTTC	CASSTGLDSSYEQYF
TRBV4-1	.	TRBJ1-2	.	TGCGCCAGCAGCCTAAAAGGAGGGGGTAACTATGGCTACACCTTC	CASSLKGGGNYGYTF
TRBV4-1	.	TRBJ2-7	.	TGCGCCAGCAGCCAAGGGCGGTTAGCGAGCATTGTGGCCGACGAGCAGTACTTC	CASSQGRLASIVADEQYF
TRBV30	.	TRBJ1-1	.	TGTGCCTGGGCAGGGTACACTGAAGCTTTCTTT	CAWAGYTEAFF
TRBV7-9	many	TRBJ2-1	TRBD2	TGTGCCAGCAGCTTAGCACTAGCGGGAACCTACAATGAGCAGTTCTTC	CASSLALAGTYNEQFF
TRBV11-2	few	TRBJ2-7	.	TGTGCCAGCAGCTTCGACATAAGGGGAGACGAGCAGTACTTC	CASSFDIRGDEQYF
TRBV6-5	.	TRBJ1-4	.	TGTGCCAGCAGTTCCACCCGGATAAATGAAAAACTGTTTTTT	CASSSTRINEKLFF
TRBV28	.	TRBJ1-5	TRBD1	TGTGCCAGCAGTTTGGGGATTGGACAGGGAATTAATCAGCCCCAGCATTTT	CASSLGIGQGINQPQHF
TRBV10-1	once	TRBJ2-1	.	TGCGCCAGCAGTGATTTTAACAATGAGCAGTTCTTC	CASSDFNNEQFF
TRBV7-2	.	TRBJ2-3	.	TGTGCCAGCAGAGTACGGGGTCTCAGCACAGATACGCAGTATTTT	CASRVRGLSTDTQYF
TRBV4-2	.	TRBJ1-1	.	TGTGCCAGCAGCCAAGAACAAATTCAGACTGAAGCTTTCTTT	CASSQEQIQTEAFF
TRBV6-6	.	TRBJ2-2	.	TGTGCCAGCAGTTACTCGAGCCTTAACACCGGGGAGCTGTTTTTT	CASSYSSLNTGELFF
TRBV30	few	TRBJ1-1	TRBD1	TGTGCCTGGAGTAAGGGACAGGGTGACACTGAAGCTTTCTTT	CAWSKGQGDTEAFF
TRBV10-3	.	TRBJ1-2	TRBD1	TGTGCCATCAGGGGGACAGGAGATAACTATGGCTACACCTTC	CAIRGTGDNYGYTF
TRBV15	.	TRBJ1-1	TRBD1	TGTGCCACCAGCCGGGACAGTTTGAACACTGAAGCTTTCTTT	CATSRDSLNTEAFF
TRBV9	.	TRBJ2-7	.	TGTGCCAGCAGCCTAACCGGGACTGGGTCCTACGAGCAGTACTTC	CASSLTGTGSYEQYF
TRBV7-3	.	TRBJ2-2	.	TGTGCCAGCAGCTTTAGCGGCATGAACACCGGGGAGCTGTTTTTT	CASSFSGMNTGELFF
TRBV5-1	.	TRBJ2-5	.	TGCGCCAGCAGCCAAATGGGACAAGAGACCCAGTACTTC	CASSQMGQETQYF
TRBV6-1	.	TRBJ2-7	.	TGTGCCAGCAGCGAGGGTTACGAGCAGTACTTC	CASSEGYEQYF
TRBV11-3	.	TRBJ2-5	.	TGTGCCAGCAGCTTAGACTCAGGGCAAGAGACCAAGTACTTC	CASSLDSGQETKYF
TRBV11-2	.	TRBJ2-1	TRBD2	TGTGCCAGCAGCCCCCGAGGGAGCGGGATCAATGAGCAGTTCTTC	CASSPRGSGINEQFF
TRBV27	.	TRBJ2-1	.	TGTGCCAGCAGTGGGGTCACTCCCTACAATGAGCAGTTCTTC	CASSGVTPYNEQFF
TRBV10-3	.	TRBJ1-1	.	TGTGCCATCAAGAGGGAGGGGACTGAAGCTTTCTTT	CAIKREGTEAFF
TRBV19	.	TRBJ2-7	TRBD1	TGTGCCAGTAGTATAGTCGGGACAGTTTTGGCCTACGAGCAGTACTTC	CASSIVGTVLAYEQYF
TRBV4-2	.	TRBJ2-7	TRBD2	TGTGCCAGCAGCCAAGCGCGACTAGCGGATCGATACTACGAGCAGTACTTC	CASSQARLADRYYEQYF
TRBV19	once	TRBJ1-5	.	TGTGCCAGTAGTATAGTGTCGGGGGGGTATCAGCCCCAGCATTTT	CASSIVSGGYQPQHF
TRBV4-2	.	TRBJ1-5	.	TGTGCCAGCAGCCCCAGGGTTTCCAGCAATCAGCCCCAGCATTTT	CASSPRVSSNQPQHF
TRBV7-9	.	TRBJ2-7	.	TGTGCCAGCAGCGACCGGGGAGGAGAGCAGTACTTC	CASSDRGGEQYF
TRBV6-6	.	TRBJ2-1	TRBD2	TGTGCCAGCAGACCTCAAACCCGGGAGGGCAATGAGCAGTTCTTC	CASRPQTREGNEQFF
TRBV18	.	TRBJ2-7	TRBD1	TGTGCCAGCTCACCACCGGTACAGGGGGCAGGCGAGCAGTACTTC	CASSPPVQGAGEQYF
TRBV7-2	.	TRBJ2-7	TRBD2	TGTGCCAGCAGCTCCCAGGGCCCCTGGGGGGGGGAGCAGTACTTC	CASSSQGPWGGEQYF
TRBV19	.	TRBJ2-1	TRBD2	TGTGCCAGTAGTAAAGGCGGGGGTGAGCAGTTCTTC	CASSKGGGEQFF
TRBV7-3	.	TRBJ2-1	TRBD2	TGTGCCAGCAGCCAAAGCGGGAGCCCCTACAATGAGCAGTTCTTC	CASSQSGSPYNEQFF
TRBV5-6	.	TRBJ2-1	TRBD1	TGTGCCAGCAGCTTTCTGGGACAGGGCTTCAATGAGCAGTTCTTC	CASSFLGQGFNEQFF
TRBV27	.	TRBJ2-1	.	TGTGCCAGCAGTTTATCCCGAGGCAGCCACAATGAGCAGTTCTTC	CASSLSRGSHNEQFF
TRBV5-2	once	TRBJ1-2	.	TGTGCCAGCAACCGAAAGACCTATGGCTACACCTTC	CASNRKTYGYTF